The T cell receptor beta chain described here comes from a study of cytomegalovirus exposure and HLA in healthy donors. Study-level findings and limits: Later examination showed HLA-associated TCR beta chains had greater clonal expansion than equally common others. The study put 150 or so TCR beta chains on its list as cytomegalovirus-associated.

This PCR relied on a set of 60 Vbeta primers and 13 Jbeta primers. Produced via immunoSEQ multiplex PCR; TCRdb's table is partial and in-frame only. The sample yields about 160,000 clones, roughly 80% seen once. CDR1 and CDR2 from the germline V gene are MNHNY and SVGAGI (reference sequence). Trimming removed 5 bases at V and 3 bases at J, with 11 bases between. The CDR3 has 14 residues. A remark on this clone: Its antigen is unknown.

The sequence derives from a human donor in good health. Sequencing was carried out using PBMCs. The chain has TRBV6-6 and TRBJ2-4; a weak D match, TRBD1 (5 bases). The DNA of the CDR3 is TGTGCCAGCAGTCCCAGGGCAGTCAAAAACATTCAGTACTTC. Residues: CASSPRAVKNIQYF.